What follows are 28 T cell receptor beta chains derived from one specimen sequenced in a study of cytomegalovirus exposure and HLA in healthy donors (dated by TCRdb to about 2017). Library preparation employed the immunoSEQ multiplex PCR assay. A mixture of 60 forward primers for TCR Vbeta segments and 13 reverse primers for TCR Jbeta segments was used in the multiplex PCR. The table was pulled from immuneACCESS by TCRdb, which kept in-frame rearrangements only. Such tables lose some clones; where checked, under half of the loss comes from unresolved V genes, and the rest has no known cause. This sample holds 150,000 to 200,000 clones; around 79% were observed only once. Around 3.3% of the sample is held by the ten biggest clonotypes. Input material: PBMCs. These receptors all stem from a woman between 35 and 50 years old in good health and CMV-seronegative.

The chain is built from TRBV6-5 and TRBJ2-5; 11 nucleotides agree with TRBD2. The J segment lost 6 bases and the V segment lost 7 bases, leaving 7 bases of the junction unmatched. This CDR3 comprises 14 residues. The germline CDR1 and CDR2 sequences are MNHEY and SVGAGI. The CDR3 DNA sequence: TGTGCCAGCACCTTGGCTAGCGGGGGGAAGACCCAGTACTTC. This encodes CASTLASGGKTQYF.

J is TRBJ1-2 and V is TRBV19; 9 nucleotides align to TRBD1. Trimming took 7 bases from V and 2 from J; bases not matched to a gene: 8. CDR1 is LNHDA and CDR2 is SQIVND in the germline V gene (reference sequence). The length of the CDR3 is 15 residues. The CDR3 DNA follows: TGTGCCAGTAATTCCGCGGGACAGGGAAACTATGGCTACACCTTC. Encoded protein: CASNSAGQGNYGYTF.

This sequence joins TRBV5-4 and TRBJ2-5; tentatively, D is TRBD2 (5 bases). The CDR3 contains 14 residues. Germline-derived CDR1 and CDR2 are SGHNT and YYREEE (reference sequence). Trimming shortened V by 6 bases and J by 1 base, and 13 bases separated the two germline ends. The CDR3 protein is CASTRGLLQETQYF. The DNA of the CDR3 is TGTGCCAGCACCCGCGGACTCCTCCAAGAGACCCAGTACTTC.

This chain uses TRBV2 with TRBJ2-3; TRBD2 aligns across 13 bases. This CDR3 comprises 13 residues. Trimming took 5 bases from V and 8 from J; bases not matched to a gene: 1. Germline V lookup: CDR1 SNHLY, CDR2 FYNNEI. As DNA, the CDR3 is TGTGCCAGCAGTAGACTAGCGGGGGGTACGCAGTATTTT. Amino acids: CASSRLAGGTQYF.

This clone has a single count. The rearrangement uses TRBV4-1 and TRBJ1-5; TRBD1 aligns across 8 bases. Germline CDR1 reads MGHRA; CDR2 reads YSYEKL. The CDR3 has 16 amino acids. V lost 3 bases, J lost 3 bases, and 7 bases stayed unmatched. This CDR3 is CASSHQTGAFNQPQHF. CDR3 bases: TGCGCCAGCAGCCACCAGACAGGGGCGTTCAATCAGCCCCAGCATTTT.

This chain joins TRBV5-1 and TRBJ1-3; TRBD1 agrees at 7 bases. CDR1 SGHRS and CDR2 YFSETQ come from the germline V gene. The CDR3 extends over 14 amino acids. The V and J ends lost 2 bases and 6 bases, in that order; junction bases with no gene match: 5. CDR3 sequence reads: CASSFEGAENTIYF. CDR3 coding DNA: TGCGCCAGCAGCTTCGAGGGGGCGGAAAACACCATATATTTT.

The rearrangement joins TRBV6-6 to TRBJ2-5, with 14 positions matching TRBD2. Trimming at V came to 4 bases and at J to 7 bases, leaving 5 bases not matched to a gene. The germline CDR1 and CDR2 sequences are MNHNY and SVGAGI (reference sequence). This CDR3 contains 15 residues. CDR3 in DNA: TGTGCCAGCAGTTCCGGGACTAGCGGGGGAGGGACCCAGTACTTC. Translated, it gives CASSSGTSGGGTQYF.

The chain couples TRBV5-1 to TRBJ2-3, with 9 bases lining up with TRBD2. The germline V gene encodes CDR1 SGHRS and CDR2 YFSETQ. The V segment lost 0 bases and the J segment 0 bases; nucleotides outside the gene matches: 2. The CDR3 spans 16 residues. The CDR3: CASSLALAGSTDTQYF. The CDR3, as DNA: TGCGCCAGCAGCTTGGCCCTAGCGGGGAGCACAGATACGCAGTATTTT.

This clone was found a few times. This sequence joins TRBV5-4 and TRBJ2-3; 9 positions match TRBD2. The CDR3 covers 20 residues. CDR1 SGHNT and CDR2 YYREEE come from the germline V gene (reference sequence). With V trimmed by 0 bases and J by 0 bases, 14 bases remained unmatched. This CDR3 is CASSLARSGGSWTSTDTQYF. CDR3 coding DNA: TGTGCCAGCAGCTTGGCCCGGAGCGGGGGGTCATGGACTAGCACAGATACGCAGTATTTT.

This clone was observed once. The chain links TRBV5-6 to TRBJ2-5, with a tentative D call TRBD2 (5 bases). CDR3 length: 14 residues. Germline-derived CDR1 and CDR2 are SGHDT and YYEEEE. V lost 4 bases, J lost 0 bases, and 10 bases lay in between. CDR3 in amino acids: CASSRTGYQETQYF. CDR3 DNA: TGTGCCAGCAGCCGAACGGGGTACCAAGAGACCCAGTACTTC.

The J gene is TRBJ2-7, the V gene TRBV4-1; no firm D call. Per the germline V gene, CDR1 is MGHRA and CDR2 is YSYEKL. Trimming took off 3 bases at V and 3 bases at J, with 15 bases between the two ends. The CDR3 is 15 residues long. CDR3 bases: TGCGCCAGCAGCCATGAGGAGCGCGGCTACTACGAGCAGTACTTC. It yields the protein CASSHEERGYYEQYF.

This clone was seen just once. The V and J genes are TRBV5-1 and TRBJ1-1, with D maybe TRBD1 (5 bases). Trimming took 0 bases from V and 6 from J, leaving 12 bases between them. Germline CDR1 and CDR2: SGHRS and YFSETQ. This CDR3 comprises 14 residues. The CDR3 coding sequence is TGCGCCAGCAGCTTGGAAGGGGTCGGACCTGAAGCTTTCTTT. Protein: CASSLEGVGPEAFF. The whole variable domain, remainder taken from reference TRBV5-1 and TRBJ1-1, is KAGVTQTPRYLIKTRGQQVTLSCSPISGHRSVSWYQQTPGQGLQFLFEYFSETQRNKGNFPGRFSGRQFSNSRSEMNVSTLELGDSALYLCASSLEGVGPEAFFGQGTRLTVV.

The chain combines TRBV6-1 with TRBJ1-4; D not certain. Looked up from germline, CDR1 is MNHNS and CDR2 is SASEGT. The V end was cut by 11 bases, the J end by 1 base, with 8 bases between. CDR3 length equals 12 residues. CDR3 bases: TGTGCCCTCGGAGAAACTAATGAAAAACTGTTTTTT. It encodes CALGETNEKLFF.

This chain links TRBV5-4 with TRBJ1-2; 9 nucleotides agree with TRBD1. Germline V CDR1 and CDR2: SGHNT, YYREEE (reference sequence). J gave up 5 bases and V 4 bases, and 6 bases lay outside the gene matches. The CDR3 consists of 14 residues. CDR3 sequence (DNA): TGTGCCAGCAGCGAATTAGGACAGGGGTATGGCTACACCTTC. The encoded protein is CASSELGQGYGYTF.

CDR3 protein: CASSRIRGAYNEQFF. DNA of the CDR3: TGCGCCAGCAGCCGAATTCGGGGGGCCTACAATGAGCAGTTCTTC. The rearrangement links TRBV4-1 to TRBJ2-1; TRBD2 matches 7 bases. This CDR3 contains 15 residues. Germline V CDR1 and CDR2: MGHRA, YSYEKL. The V and J ends lost 4 bases and 2 bases, in that order; junction bases with no gene match: 5.

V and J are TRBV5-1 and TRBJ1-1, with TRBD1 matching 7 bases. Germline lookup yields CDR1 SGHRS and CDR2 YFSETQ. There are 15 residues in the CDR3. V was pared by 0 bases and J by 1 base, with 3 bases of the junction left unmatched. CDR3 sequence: CASSLAGGWNTEAFF. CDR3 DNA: TGCGCCAGCAGCTTGGCAGGGGGATGGAACACTGAAGCTTTCTTT.

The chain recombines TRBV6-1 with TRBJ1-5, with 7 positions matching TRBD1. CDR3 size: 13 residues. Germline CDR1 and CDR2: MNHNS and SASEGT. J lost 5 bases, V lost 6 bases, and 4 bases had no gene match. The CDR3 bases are TGTGCCAGCAGAGGACAGGCGGATCAGCCCCAGCATTTT. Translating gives CASRGQADQPQHF.

DNA for the CDR3: TGTGCCAGCAGCTTGGGGGCGGGGCAGAACTATGGCTACACCTTC. Translation gives CASSLGAGQNYGYTF. The rearrangement uses TRBV5-4 and TRBJ1-2, with D possibly matching TRBD1 (5 bases). This CDR3 region has 15 residues. V lost 0 bases to trimming and J lost 2 bases, with 11 bases between them. The germline gives CDR1 SGHNT, CDR2 YYREEE (reference sequence).

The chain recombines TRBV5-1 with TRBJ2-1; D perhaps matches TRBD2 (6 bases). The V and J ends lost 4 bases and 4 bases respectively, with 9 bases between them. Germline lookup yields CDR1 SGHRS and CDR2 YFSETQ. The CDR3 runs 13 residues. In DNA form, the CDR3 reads TGCGCCAGCAGCCCCGGAGGGTACAATGAGCAGTTCTTC. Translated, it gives CASSPGGYNEQFF.

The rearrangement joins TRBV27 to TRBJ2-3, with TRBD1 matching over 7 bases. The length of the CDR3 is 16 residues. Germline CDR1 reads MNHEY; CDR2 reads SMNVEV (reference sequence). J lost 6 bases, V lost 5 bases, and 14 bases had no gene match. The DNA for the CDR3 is TGTGCCAGCAGTCCCGAAGACCCGACAGGGCACGATACGCAGTATTTT. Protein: CASSPEDPTGHDTQYF.

The CDR3 coding sequence is TGTGCCAGTAGTATGGGACAGGGCGGCGAGCAGTACTTC. The encoded protein is CASSMGQGGEQYF. The V call is TRBV19, the J call TRBJ2-7; TRBD1 aligns across 9 bases. The V gene's germline CDR1 is LNHDA and CDR2 SQIVND (reference sequence). The trim removed 3 bases at V and 6 bases at J, leaving 3 bases unmatched. This CDR3 contains 13 residues.

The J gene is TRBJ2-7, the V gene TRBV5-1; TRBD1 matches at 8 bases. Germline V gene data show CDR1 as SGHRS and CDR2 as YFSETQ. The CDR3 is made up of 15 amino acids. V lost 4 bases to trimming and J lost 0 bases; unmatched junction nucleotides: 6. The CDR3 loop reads CASSDGQGLSYEQYF. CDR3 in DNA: TGCGCCAGCAGCGACGGACAGGGTCTCTCCTACGAGCAGTACTTC. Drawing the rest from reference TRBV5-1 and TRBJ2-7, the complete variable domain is KAGVTQTPRYLIKTRGQQVTLSCSPISGHRSVSWYQQTPGQGLQFLFEYFSETQRNKGNFPGRFSGRQFSNSRSEMNVSTLELGDSALYLCASSDGQGLSYEQYFGPGTRLTVT.

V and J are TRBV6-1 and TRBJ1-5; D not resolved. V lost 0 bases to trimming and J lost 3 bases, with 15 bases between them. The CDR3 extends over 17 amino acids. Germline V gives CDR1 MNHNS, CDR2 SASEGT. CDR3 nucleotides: TGTGCCAGCAGTGAAGCCATGAGGGCTTCCTCCAATCAGCCCCAGCATTTT. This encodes CASSEAMRASSNQPQHF.

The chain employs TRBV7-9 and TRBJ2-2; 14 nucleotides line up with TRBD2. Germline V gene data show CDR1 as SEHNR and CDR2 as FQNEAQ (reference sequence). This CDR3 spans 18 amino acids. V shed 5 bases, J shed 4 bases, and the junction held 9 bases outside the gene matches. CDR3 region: CASSRGLAGGQGTGELFF. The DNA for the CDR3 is TGTGCCAGCAGCCGAGGACTAGCGGGGGGCCAGGGCACCGGGGAGCTGTTTTTT.

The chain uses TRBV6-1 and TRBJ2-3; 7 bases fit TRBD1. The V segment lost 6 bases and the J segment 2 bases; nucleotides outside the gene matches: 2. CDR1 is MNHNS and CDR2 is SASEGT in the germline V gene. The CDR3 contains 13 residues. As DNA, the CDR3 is TGTGCCAGCAGGGGACAGTACACAGATACGCAGTATTTT. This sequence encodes CASRGQYTDTQYF.

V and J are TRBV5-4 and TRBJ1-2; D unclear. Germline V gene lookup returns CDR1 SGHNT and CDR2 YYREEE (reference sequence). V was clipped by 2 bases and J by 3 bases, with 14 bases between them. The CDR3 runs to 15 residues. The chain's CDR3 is CASSFITGGDYGYTF. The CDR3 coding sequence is TGTGCCAGCAGCTTTATTACGGGTGGAGACTATGGCTACACCTTC. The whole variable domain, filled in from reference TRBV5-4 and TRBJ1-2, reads ETGVTQSPTHLIKTRGQQVTLRCSSQSGHNTVSWYQQALGQGPQFIFQYYREEENGRGNFPPRFSGLQFPNYSSELNVNALELDDSALYLCASSFITGGDYGYTFGSGTRLTVV.

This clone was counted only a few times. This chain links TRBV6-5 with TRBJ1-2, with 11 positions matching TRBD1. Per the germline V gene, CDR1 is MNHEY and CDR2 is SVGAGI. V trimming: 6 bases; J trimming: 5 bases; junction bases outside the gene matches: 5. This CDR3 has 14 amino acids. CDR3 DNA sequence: TGTGCCAGCAGGGGACAGGGGGGTTTTTATGGCTACACCTTC. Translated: CASRGQGGFYGYTF.

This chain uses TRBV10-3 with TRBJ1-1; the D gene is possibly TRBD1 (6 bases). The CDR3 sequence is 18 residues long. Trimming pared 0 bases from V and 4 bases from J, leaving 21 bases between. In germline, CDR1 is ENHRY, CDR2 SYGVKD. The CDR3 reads CAISESTGGARVSTEAFF. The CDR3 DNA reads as TGTGCCATCAGTGAGTCGACGGGGGGGGCGCGGGTTTCCACTGAAGCTTTCTTT.